The 22 T cell receptor beta chains presented below share a single source sample, sequenced in a study of regulatory T cells in long-lasting Graves disease. Indicated time point: newly diagnosed GD, antithyroid drugs for less than 3 months. From PBMCs, RNA was extracted and then used to make the TCR library. The authors built TCR beta libraries using iRepertoire HTBI primers and Arm-PCR of CDR3 regions. TCRdb independently ran MiXCR on the multiplex PCR reads; one entry per CDR3 protein. There are about 620,000 distinct CDR3 sequences in the sample; roughly 15% occur only once, and 18% lies in the top ten. Another study also made use of these data, one on T cells in Graves' hyperthyroidism and ophthalmopathy.

The source was peripheral blood mononuclear cells (PBMCs), collected at new diagnosis, from a patient treated with antithyroid drugs. Receptors originate from a young woman with Graves disease.

This clonotype was seen just once. This sequence joins TRBV5-1 and TRBJ1-1; possible D gene TRBD1, 5 bases. The CDR3 has 14 amino acids. V lost 4 bases, J lost 3 bases, and 13 bases lay in between. Looked up from germline, CDR1 is SGHRS and CDR2 is YFSETQ. The CDR3 sequence: CASSGGGLDTEAFF. The CDR3 DNA reads as TGCGCCAGCAGCGGGGGGGGTCTGGACACTGAAGCTTTCTTT.

There are many counts of this clonotype. CDR3 sequence (DNA): TGTGCCAGCAGTTTAAGACCACGGGAGTCACCCCTCCACTTT. Its protein is CASSLRPRESPLHF. The chain couples TRBV12-3 or TRBV12-4 to TRBJ1-6; no reliable D call. V was shortened by 2 bases and J by 10 bases, with 12 bases between the two germline ends. The CDR3 is made up of 14 amino acids.

This clonotype was counted only a few times. V and J are TRBV19 and TRBJ2-4; TRBD1 aligns across 7 bases. Germline V CDR1 and CDR2: LNHDA, SQIVND (reference sequence). Trimming took 5 bases from V and 2 from J; bases not matched to a gene: 3. The CDR3 covers 14 residues. CDR3 sequence reads: CASSLTGSKNIQYF. The CDR3 DNA reads TGTGCCAGTAGTCTGACAGGGTCCAAAAACATTCAGTACTTC.

In its sample, this clonotype was seen a few times. This chain links TRBV24-1 with TRBJ2-5; no firm D call. In germline, CDR1 is KGHDR, CDR2 SFDVKD. The V gene lost 6 bases and the J gene lost 3 bases, with 4 bases spanning the gap. The CDR3 length is 11 residues. This CDR3 reads CATSKEETQYF. The CDR3 nucleotides read TGTGCCACCAGTAAAGAAGAGACCCAGTACTTC.

This clonotype appeared a few times. This chain uses TRBV19 with TRBJ1-1; tentatively, D is TRBD1 (5 bases). V gave up 3 bases and J gave up 2 bases, with 10 bases separating them. Germline V CDR1 and CDR2: LNHDA, SQIVND (reference sequence). The CDR3 is 14 residues long. In nucleotides, the CDR3 is TGTGCCAGTAGTATGAGGGGCACCAACACTGAAGCTTTCTTT. Translation: CASSMRGTNTEAFF.

In nucleotides, the CDR3 is TGTGCCAGCAGCCAAGTTTTGGCGGGAGCCCCCCTCCCAGGATACAATGAGCAGTTCTTC. Its protein is CASSQVLAGAPLPGYNEQFF. The rearrangement links TRBV3-1 to TRBJ2-1; 7 positions match TRBD2. Germline trimming cut 1 base from V and 4 bases from J; bases unmatched to any gene: 19. The CDR3 contains 20 residues. The germline CDR1 and CDR2 sequences are LGHDT and YNNKEL (reference sequence).

In its sample, this clonotype was seen many times. The chain links TRBV2 to TRBJ1-5, with D uncertain. CDR3 size: 13 residues. With 7 bases removed from V and 4 bases from J, the gap between germline ends came to 11 bases. Germline assignment: CDR1 SNHLY and CDR2 FYNNEI. CDR3 nucleotide sequence: TGTGCCAGCACGTCTGAAGGAAATCAGCCCCAGCATTTT. It specifies CASTSEGNQPQHF.

Only a few counts were recorded for this clonotype. V and J are TRBV29-1 and TRBJ2-5, with 11 bases fitting TRBD2. V was pared by 8 bases and J by 9 bases, with 14 bases of the junction left unmatched. Germline V gene sequence: CDR1 SQVTM, CDR2 ANQGSEA. This CDR3 comprises 14 residues. CDR3 protein: CSPRVLAGVQAQYF. CDR3 bases: TGCAGCCCCAGAGTACTAGCGGGAGTGCAGGCCCAGTACTTC.

This clonotype was counted ten times or more. This rearrangement joins TRBV19 to TRBJ1-1, with TRBD1 matching 8 bases. V dropped 3 bases and J dropped 1; count of bases not matched to a gene: 1. The CDR3 runs 14 residues. The V gene's germline CDR1 is LNHDA and CDR2 SQIVND (reference sequence). CDR3: CASSIRGRNTEAFF. The CDR3, as DNA: TGTGCCAGTAGTATCAGGGGGCGGAACACTGAAGCTTTCTTT.

This clonotype was observed at least ten times. V gene TRBV27 combines with J gene TRBJ1-1; D ambiguous. Trimming took 1 base from V and 1 from J, leaving 10 bases between them. Germline V gene data show CDR1 as MNHEY and CDR2 as SMNVEV (reference sequence). The CDR3 loop spans 15 amino acids. CDR3 region: CASSLYREGNTEAFF. The CDR3 DNA reads as TGTGCCAGCAGTTTATACCGCGAGGGGAACACTGAAGCTTTCTTT.

Comments on this clonotype: With a much larger clone just one base away, this may be a read error. This chain links TRBV11-2 with TRBJ1-1; 8 positions agree with TRBD1. The CDR3 is 15 residues long. The V segment lost 5 bases and the J segment 1 base; nucleotides outside the gene matches: 6. Germline lookup yields CDR1 SGHAT and CDR2 FQNNGV. The CDR3, as DNA: TGTGCCAGCAGCACCCGGGACAGGCCGAACACTGAAGCTTTCTTT. This encodes CASSTRDRPNTEAFF.

This clonotype was seen only a few times. This sequence joins TRBV20-1 and TRBJ2-7, with 7 bases that match TRBD2. V shed 6 bases, J shed 6 bases, and the junction held 20 bases outside the gene matches. The CDR3 consists of 16 residues. The germline gives CDR1 DFQATT, CDR2 SNEGSKA (reference sequence). The CDR3 reads CSALPQTGGDFGEQYF. CDR3 bases: TGCAGTGCCCTCCCCCAAACGGGGGGTGACTTCGGCGAGCAGTACTTC.

In this sample, this clonotype turned up many times. The rearrangement uses TRBV6-5 and TRBJ1-5; the match to TRBD1 covers 7 bases. This CDR3 region has 15 residues. V trimming: 4 bases; J trimming: 12 bases; junction bases outside the gene matches: 15. Germline values: CDR1 MNHEY, CDR2 SVGAGI. CDR3 in DNA: TGTGCCAGCAGTTCAGAGACAGGGACTAGGAGGGTCCAGCATTTT. Protein product: CASSSETGTRRVQHF.

A few counts support this clonotype. The rearrangement links TRBV18 to TRBJ2-1; TRBD1 matches at 9 bases. Germline V gene sequence: CDR1 KGHSH, CDR2 LQKENI. V shed 6 bases and J 4 bases; nucleotides not matched to a gene: 7. This CDR3 is built from 15 residues. CDR3 protein: CASSSRTGEYNEQFF. The CDR3 bases are TGTGCCAGCTCGTCCCGGACAGGGGAATACAATGAGCAGTTCTTC.

A note on this clonotype: A read error is possible here, since a much larger clone lies one base away. J is TRBJ2-3 and V is TRBV2, with a weak D call TRBD2 (5 bases). CDR1 is SNHLY and CDR2 is FYNNEI in the germline V gene. This CDR3 spans 13 amino acids. CDR3 nucleotide sequence: TGTGCCAGCAGGGAGGACCACACAGATACGCAGTGTTTT. Translation: CASREDHTDTQCF.

This clonotype was seen only a few times. This chain uses TRBV7-2 with TRBJ2-1; D possibly corresponds to TRBD2 (5 bases). This CDR3 is 15 amino acids long. Trimming shortened V by 5 bases and J by 7 bases, and 18 bases separated the two germline ends. In germline, CDR1 is SGHTA, CDR2 FQGNSA. The CDR3 here is CASSPRVAGGNEQFF. CDR3 nucleotides: TGTGCCAGCAGCCCCCGGGTTGCGGGTGGTAATGAGCAGTTCTTC.

This clonotype was picked up a small number of times. The chain combines TRBV11-2 with TRBJ2-2; D is possibly TRBD2 (5 bases). There are 11 residues in the CDR3. Germline CDR1 SGHAT, CDR2 FQNNGV. CDR3 coding DNA: TGTGCTGCTACTAGGACCGGGGAGCTGTTTTTT. Protein: CAATRTGELFF.

This clonotype was counted only a few times. The chain joins TRBV4-1 to TRBJ2-7; D is unresolved. Trimming removed 0 bases from V and 5 bases from J, with 11 bases in between. Per the germline V gene, CDR1 is MGHRA and CDR2 is YSYEKL. This CDR3 is built from 14 residues. In DNA form, the CDR3 reads TGCGCCAGCAGCCAAGATCCTATTGGCAACGAGCAGTACTTC. Its translation: CASSQDPIGNEQYF.

V gene TRBV3-1 combines with J gene TRBJ2-3; 8 bases are a match to TRBD1. The germline CDR1 and CDR2 sequences are LGHDT and YNNKEL (reference sequence). Germline trimming cut 4 bases from V and 3 bases from J; bases unmatched to any gene: 0. This CDR3 is 13 amino acids long. Written as DNA, the CDR3 is TGTGCCAGCAGCCGACAGGGGACAGATACGCAGTATTTT. It encodes CASSRQGTDTQYF.

The chain uses TRBV28 and TRBJ2-7, with D possibly matching TRBD1 (6 bases). The V gene's germline CDR1 is MDHEN and CDR2 SYDVKM. CDR3 size: 16 residues. V lost 3 bases to trimming and J lost 0 bases, with 15 bases between them. The CDR3 sequence: CASSLGTGMVSYEQYF. CDR3 in DNA: TGTGCCAGCAGTTTGGGTACAGGGATGGTCTCCTACGAGCAGTACTTC.

This clonotype showed up many times. The rearrangement links TRBV7-9 to TRBJ2-3, with 8 positions matching TRBD2. The V gene's germline CDR1 is SEHNR and CDR2 FQNEAQ (reference sequence). V was clipped by 8 bases and J by 1 base; unmatched bases: 8. The CDR3 loop spans 15 amino acids. Written as DNA, the CDR3 is TGTGCCAGCTCCCGGGGGGGCGCCCGCACAGATACGCAGTATTTT. Protein product: CASSRGGARTDTQYF.

The chain links TRBV5-4 to TRBJ2-1, with 8 bases identical to TRBD2. CDR3 length: 12 residues. The germline gives CDR1 SGHNT, CDR2 YYREEE (reference sequence). J gave up 8 bases and V 6 bases, and 4 bases lay outside the gene matches. The CDR3 region is CASKGLGYEQFF. The DNA for the CDR3 is TGTGCCAGCAAGGGACTAGGGTATGAGCAGTTCTTC.